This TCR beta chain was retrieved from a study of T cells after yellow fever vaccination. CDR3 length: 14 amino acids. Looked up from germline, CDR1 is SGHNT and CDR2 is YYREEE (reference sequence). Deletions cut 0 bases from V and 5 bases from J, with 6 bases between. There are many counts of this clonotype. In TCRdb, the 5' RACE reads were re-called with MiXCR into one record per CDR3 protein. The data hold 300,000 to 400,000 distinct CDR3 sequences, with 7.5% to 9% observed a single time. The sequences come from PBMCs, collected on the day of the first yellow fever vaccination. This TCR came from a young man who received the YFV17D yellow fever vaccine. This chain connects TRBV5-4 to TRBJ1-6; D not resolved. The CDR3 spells CASSLEANNSPLHF. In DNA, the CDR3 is TGTGCCAGCAGCTTGGAGGCCAATAATTCACCCCTCCACTTT.